This T cell receptor (beta chain) is drawn from a study of shared clonotypes between healthy human individuals. Notes on the study in general: The study found approximately 5% of naive CD4 clonotypes shared across several donors. In general, naive subsets displayed greater estimated richness than memory subsets did.

Between the trimmed V and J ends, which lost 1 base and 7 bases, there was a span of 14 bases. Germline V gene data show CDR1 as LGHNA and CDR2 as YSLEER. The CDR3 spans 16 residues. TCRdb keeps only in-frame clones here, not all; method: immunoSEQ multiplex PCR. The table lists roughly 2.2 million clones, 85% to 95% of them singletons. A remark on this clone: Its antigen is as yet unknown.

The specimen sequenced was naive CD4+ T cells from PBMCs. Subset: CD45RA+ positively selected. V gene TRBV4-3 combines with J gene TRBJ1-6, with D tentatively TRBD1 (5 bases). This TCR was sampled from a man between 18 and 35 years old in good health. Some clones in this sample may be carry-over from other donors' samples. The CDR3 sequence is CASSQGPQGVNSPLHF. CDR3 nucleotide sequence: TGCGCCAGCAGCCAAGGCCCCCAGGGAGTCAATTCACCCCTCCACTTT.